The present entry profiles one TCR beta chain with its context. Its antigen remains unidentified. Since a much larger clone is just one base distant, this may be a read error. This CDR3 contains 13 residues. The germline V gene has CDR1 LGHNA and CDR2 YSLEER. What was amplified from RNA transcripts were TCR beta CDR3 regions. The study used the HTBI primer set for a first-round RT-PCR of the TCR CDR3. Using its own MiXCR run on the multiplex PCR reads, TCRdb lists one record per CDR3 protein. The table records approximately 510,000 distinct CDR3 sequences, over 45% of them present only once. Patients with uncontrolled infections, other autoimmune diseases, pregnancy or lactation were excluded. These data belong to a study of T cells in Graves' hyperthyroidism and ophthalmopathy. General study points: A 13 V-J model separated ophthalmopathy from stable hyperthyroidism.

The sequencing input was peripheral blood or thyroid tissue (not recorded which). This sequence joins TRBV4-3 and TRBJ2-7; 7 positions agree with TRBD2. This receptor was identified in an adult woman with Graves' disease, either hyperthyroidism or ophthalmopathy (not recorded which). The CDR3 sequence is CASRQVGGRGQYF. The CDR3 DNA is TGCGCCAGCAGACAAGTTGGCGGGAGAGGGCAGTACTTC.